These 27 T cell receptor beta chains share one sample of origin, sequenced in a study of cytomegalovirus exposure and HLA in healthy donors. TCRdb's table, derived via immunoSEQ multiplex PCR, lists solely in-frame clones and lacks some. This sample has 85,000 to 95,000 clones, with roughly 96% found just once. Source material: PBMCs. Receptors originate from a man between 18 and 35 years old in good health and CMV-seronegative.

J is TRBJ1-4 and V is TRBV6-5, with no clear D. This CDR3 is 14 amino acids long. Trimming cost V 5 bases and J 4 bases, with 11 bases left between them. The V gene's germline CDR1 is MNHEY and CDR2 SVGAGI. CDR3 in DNA: TGTGCCAGCAGTCTAAGTAGTCGTAATGAAAAACTGTTTTTT. Translating gives CASSLSSRNEKLFF.

The chain joins TRBV19 to TRBJ1-5, with TRBD1 as a possible D gene (6 bases). Deletions cut 5 bases from V and 3 bases from J, with 14 bases between. Germline values: CDR1 LNHDA, CDR2 SQIVND (reference sequence). The CDR3 runs 15 residues. The CDR3 bases are TGTGCCAGTAGTCCGCCTACAGGGATCAATCAGCCCCAGCATTTT. Protein: CASSPPTGINQPQHF. Based on the CDR3 plus reference TRBV19 and TRBJ1-5, the full variable domain is DGGITQSPKYLFRKEGQNVTLSCEQNLNHDAMYWYRQDPGQGLRLIYYSQIVNDFQKGDIAEGYSVSREKKESFPLTVTSAQKNPTAFYLCASSPPTGINQPQHFGDGTRLSIL.

This chain uses TRBV11-3 with TRBJ2-2; 11 bases align to TRBD2. CDR3 length: 20 amino acids. CDR1 is SGHNT and CDR2 is YENEEA in the germline V gene. Trimming at V came to 5 bases and at J to 4 bases, leaving 18 bases not matched to a gene. CDR3 protein: CASSQTSGRGFAVGTGELFF. CDR3 coding DNA: TGTGCCAGCAGCCAAACTAGCGGGAGAGGTTTTGCTGTGGGCACCGGGGAGCTGTTTTTT.

The chain recombines TRBV27 with TRBJ2-5; D is ambiguous. Looked up from germline, CDR1 is MNHEY and CDR2 is SMNVEV (reference sequence). V gave up 2 bases and J gave up 2 bases, with 12 bases separating them. There are 15 residues in the CDR3. The CDR3 loop is CASSLSPHFQETQYF. CDR3 bases: TGTGCCAGCAGTTTAAGCCCTCACTTTCAAGAGACCCAGTACTTC.

The V gene is TRBV7-8, the J gene TRBJ1-4; no clear D. Germline V lookup: CDR1 SGHVS, CDR2 FQNEAQ. Trimming took off 5 bases at V and 8 bases at J, with 27 bases between the two ends. The CDR3 covers 18 residues. The CDR3 loop reads CASSDPRTRPHMREKLFF. The DNA for the CDR3 is TGTGCCAGCAGCGACCCGAGGACTAGACCGCATATGAGAGAAAAACTGTTTTTT.

V gene TRBV5-4 combines with J gene TRBJ2-7; 8 bases map to TRBD1. Germline CDR1 is SGHNT and CDR2 is YYREEE (reference sequence). The trim removed 3 bases at V and 3 bases at J, leaving 8 bases unmatched. The CDR3 has 15 amino acids. The CDR3 sequence is CASSSLGQGNYEQYF. CDR3 nucleotide sequence: TGTGCCAGCAGCTCTTTAGGACAGGGTAACTACGAGCAGTACTTC.

This sequence joins TRBV19 and TRBJ2-1; 8 nucleotides align to TRBD1. V lost 5 bases and J lost 3; bases outside the gene matches: 6. The CDR3 covers 15 residues. The V gene's germline CDR1 is LNHDA and CDR2 SQIVND (reference sequence). CDR3 in amino acids: CASSFRDRIYNEQFF. CDR3 nucleotide sequence: TGTGCCAGTAGTTTCCGGGACAGGATCTACAATGAGCAGTTCTTC.

The chain has TRBV5-1 and TRBJ1-1; the D gene is possibly TRBD1 (5 bases). This CDR3 is built from 14 residues. Trimming shortened V by 3 bases and J by 2 bases, and 11 bases separated the two germline ends. The germline V gene has CDR1 SGHRS and CDR2 YFSETQ. CDR3 nucleotides: TGCGCCAGCAGCTCGGGGGGGGGTAACACTGAAGCTTTCTTT. Amino acids: CASSSGGGNTEAFF.

This clone has a single count. The chain links TRBV28 to TRBJ2-7; D perhaps matches TRBD2 (6 bases). The length of the CDR3 is 13 residues. With 5 bases removed from V and 5 bases from J, the gap between germline ends came to 13 bases. Germline assignment: CDR1 MDHEN and CDR2 SYDVKM. CDR3 in amino acids: CASSRREWDEQYF. CDR3 bases: TGTGCCAGCAGTCGCCGGGAGTGGGACGAGCAGTACTTC.

This clone was found once. The chain employs TRBV7-2 and TRBJ2-5; 8 bases agree with TRBD1. CDR1 and CDR2 from the germline V gene are SGHTA and FQGNSA. The CDR3 loop spans 14 amino acids. V shed 5 bases and J 6 bases; nucleotides not matched to a gene: 8. The CDR3 DNA reads as TGTGCCAGCAGCACCGGACAGGGTCTCAAGACCCAGTACTTC. This gives the protein CASSTGQGLKTQYF.

This sequence joins TRBV13 and TRBJ1-5; a possible D gene is TRBD1 (5 bases). Germline V gene lookup returns CDR1 PRHDT and CDR2 FYEKMQ (reference sequence). The V and J ends lost 0 bases and 7 bases respectively, with 10 bases between them. This CDR3 contains 14 residues. CDR3: CASSLGRRDQPQHF. The CDR3, as DNA: TGTGCCAGCAGCTTAGGCCGGCGGGACCAGCCCCAGCATTTT.

The V gene is TRBV25-1, the J gene TRBJ1-1; TRBD1 is a possible D gene (6 bases). The V gene lost 5 bases and the J gene lost 4 bases, with 17 bases spanning the gap. The CDR3 totals 15 residues. From germline, CDR1 is MGHDK and CDR2 SYGVNS. CDR3 loop: CASSPAGRGITEAFF. The CDR3 DNA is TGTGCCAGCAGTCCGGCAGGGAGGGGGATCACTGAAGCTTTCTTT.

This clone came up once. The genes are TRBV5-6 and TRBJ2-7, with D possibly matching TRBD2 (6 bases). Germline V lookup: CDR1 SGHDT, CDR2 YYEEEE. The CDR3 extends over 14 amino acids. Trimming removed 4 bases from V and 3 bases from J, with 14 bases in between. CDR3 residues: CASSHGTRIYEQYF. The CDR3 nucleotides are TGTGCCAGCAGCCACGGGACTCGGATCTACGAGCAGTACTTC.

The rearrangement uses TRBV19 and TRBJ2-4, with TRBD2 identical over 10 bases. V trimming: 6 bases; J trimming: 6 bases; junction bases outside the gene matches: 5. The CDR3 totals 14 residues. Looked up from germline, CDR1 is LNHDA and CDR2 is SQIVND (reference sequence). This CDR3 reads CASSRTSGGNIQYF. CDR3 bases: TGTGCCAGTAGCCGGACTAGCGGCGGAAACATTCAGTACTTC.

The chain links TRBV5-1 to TRBJ2-2; 7 bases map to TRBD2. Per the germline V gene, CDR1 is SGHRS and CDR2 is YFSETQ. The CDR3 consists of 16 residues. The V gene end was trimmed by 0 bases and the J gene end by 1 base; junction bases not matched to a gene: 3. CDR3 nucleotide sequence: TGCGCCAGCAGCTTGGGGCCTAGCGGGAACACCGGGGAGCTGTTTTTT. It encodes CASSLGPSGNTGELFF.

The chain uses TRBV7-9 and TRBJ1-5; 7 nucleotides line up with TRBD1. Germline CDR1 SEHNR, CDR2 FQNEAQ (reference sequence). This CDR3 spans 15 amino acids. The V and J ends lost 5 bases and 3 bases, in that order; junction bases with no gene match: 7. CDR3 nucleotide sequence: TGTGCCAGCAGCGCCCTTGGACAGGTCAATCAGCCCCAGCATTTT. This encodes CASSALGQVNQPQHF.

The chain couples TRBV5-1 to TRBJ2-1; 10 nucleotides align to TRBD1. In germline, CDR1 is SGHRS, CDR2 YFSETQ. The trim removed 1 base at V and 9 bases at J, leaving 7 bases unmatched. The CDR3 covers 15 residues. This chain's CDR3 is CASSLMGTGEAEQFF. For the CDR3, the DNA is TGCGCCAGCAGCTTGATGGGGACAGGGGAGGCTGAGCAGTTCTTC.

The V and J genes are TRBV7-9 and TRBJ1-1; D is possibly TRBD1 (5 bases). V lost 8 bases and J lost 10, with 23 bases in between. The germline V gene has CDR1 SEHNR and CDR2 FQNEAQ (reference sequence). CDR3 size: 14 residues. CDR3: CASSTLRQTESAFF. CDR3 DNA sequence: TGTGCCAGCTCTACACTGCGACAGACAGAGTCAGCTTTCTTT.

The chain couples TRBV18 to TRBJ1-3, with a possible D match to TRBD1 (6 bases). The germline V gene encodes CDR1 KGHSH and CDR2 LQKENI. CDR3 length equals 16 residues. V was cut by 3 bases and J by 7 bases, with 19 bases left in between. The CDR3: CASSPDSAEWGNTIYF. The CDR3 coding sequence is TGTGCCAGCTCACCGGACAGTGCGGAATGGGGGAACACCATATATTTT.

The gene calls are TRBV19 and TRBJ2-1, with a possible D match to TRBD1 (5 bases). The V gene lost 1 base and the J gene lost 4 bases, with 11 bases spanning the gap. Germline CDR1 is LNHDA and CDR2 is SQIVND (reference sequence). This CDR3 is 15 amino acids long. The CDR3 region is CASSIGAGMYNEQFF. In DNA form, the CDR3 reads TGTGCCAGTAGTATAGGGGCAGGGATGTACAATGAGCAGTTCTTC.

The CDR3: CASSPQSSGNTIYF. The CDR3, as DNA: TGCGCCAGCAGCCCACAGTCCTCTGGAAACACCATATATTTT. This sequence joins TRBV5-1 and TRBJ1-3; unclear D gene. CDR3 length: 14 residues. V was cut by 4 bases and J by 0 bases, with 8 bases left in between. Per the germline V gene, CDR1 is SGHRS and CDR2 is YFSETQ.

J is TRBJ2-7 and V is TRBV7-9; 10 bases align to TRBD1. V was clipped by 5 bases and J by 3 bases; unmatched bases: 4. The CDR3 length is 14 residues. CDR1 and CDR2 from the germline V gene are SEHNR and FQNEAQ (reference sequence). CDR3 in amino acids: CASSRGQGNYEQYF. In DNA form, the CDR3 reads TGTGCCAGCAGCCGGGGACAGGGGAACTACGAGCAGTACTTC.

This chain joins TRBV25-1 and TRBJ2-7; TRBD2 might be the D (6 bases). V was shortened by 11 bases and J by 3 bases, with 23 bases between the two germline ends. The CDR3 spans 15 residues. The germline gives CDR1 MGHDK, CDR2 SYGVNS. The CDR3, as DNA: TGTGCCGGTGGAAAAGGAGTGGGCGGGATCTACGAGCAGTACTTC. Its translation is CAGGKGVGGIYEQYF.

The chain combines TRBV10-2 with TRBJ2-1; no clear D gene. The CDR3 has 13 amino acids. The V and J ends lost 6 bases and 3 bases respectively, with 9 bases between them. Germline V gene data show CDR1 as WSHSY and CDR2 as SAAADI. The CDR3 DNA reads as TGCGCCAGCAGCGGTAATTTCTACAATGAGCAGTTCTTC. It specifies CASSGNFYNEQFF.

CDR3 sequence: CATSRDPVDTEAFF. The CDR3 DNA reads TGTGCCACCAGCAGAGATCCGGTGGACACTGAAGCTTTCTTT. The chain carries TRBV15 and TRBJ1-1; D unclear. V dropped 0 bases and J dropped 3 bases, with 8 bases sitting between them. CDR3 length: 14 amino acids. Germline values: CDR1 LNHNV, CDR2 YYDKDF (reference sequence).

This chain uses TRBV5-1 with TRBJ1-5; 8 nucleotides match TRBD1. Germline V gene data show CDR1 as SGHRS and CDR2 as YFSETQ. The V segment lost 0 bases and the J segment 0 bases; nucleotides outside the gene matches: 2. The CDR3 runs to 16 residues. This CDR3 reads CASSLGGTGSNQPQHF. The CDR3 bases are TGCGCCAGCAGCTTGGGGGGGACAGGTAGCAATCAGCCCCAGCATTTT. Supplemented by reference TRBV5-1 and TRBJ1-5, the full variable domain reads KAGVTQTPRYLIKTRGQQVTLSCSPISGHRSVSWYQQTPGQGLQFLFEYFSETQRNKGNFPGRFSGRQFSNSRSEMNVSTLELGDSALYLCASSLGGTGSNQPQHFGDGTRLSIL.

This chain uses TRBV5-4 with TRBJ2-3; TRBD2 agrees at 11 bases. The germline V gene has CDR1 SGHNT and CDR2 YYREEE (reference sequence). The CDR3 runs 18 residues. With V trimmed by 4 bases and J by 1 base, 11 bases remained unmatched. CDR3 in DNA: TGTGCCAGCAGCAGTACTAGCGGGAGAATGGGTGGCACAGATACGCAGTATTTT. As protein: CASSSTSGRMGGTDTQYF.